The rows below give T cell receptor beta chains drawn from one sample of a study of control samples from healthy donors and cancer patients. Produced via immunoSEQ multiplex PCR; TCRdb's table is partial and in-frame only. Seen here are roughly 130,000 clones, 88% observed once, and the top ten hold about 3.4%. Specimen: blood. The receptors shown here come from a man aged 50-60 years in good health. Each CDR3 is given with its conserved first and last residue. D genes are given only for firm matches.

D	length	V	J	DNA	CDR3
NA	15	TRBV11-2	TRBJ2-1	TGTGCCAGCAGCTTAGGCGGGCTCTACAATGAGCAGCAGTTCTTC	CASSLGGLYNEQQFF
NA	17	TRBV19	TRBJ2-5	TGTGCCAGTAGTACGTACTACGGGGCCACGATACAAGAGACCCAGTACTTC	CASSTYYGATIQETQYF
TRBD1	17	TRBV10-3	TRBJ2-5	TGTGCCATCAGTGAGTCGACAGGGGGCCCTCTCCAAGAGACCCAGTACTTC	CAISESTGGPLQETQYF
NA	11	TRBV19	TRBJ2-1	TGTGCCAGTAGTATAGGGACGGTGCAGTTCTTC	CASSIGTVQFF
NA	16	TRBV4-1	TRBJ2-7	TGCGCCAGCAGCCAAGGAGGAAGCAGGCCCACCTACGAGCAGTACTTC	CASSQGGSRPTYEQYF
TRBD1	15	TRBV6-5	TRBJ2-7	TGTGCCAGCAGTAAACGGGGACAGATCTCCTACGAGCAGTACTTC	CASSKRGQISYEQYF
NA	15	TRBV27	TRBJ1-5	TGTGCCAGCAGGGTCAGGGGATCTTGGGATCAGCCCCAGCATTTT	CASRVRGSWDQPQHF
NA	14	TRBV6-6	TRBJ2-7	TGTGCCAAAAAATGGGGGCTGATCACCTACGAGCAGTACTTC	CAKKWGLITYEQYF
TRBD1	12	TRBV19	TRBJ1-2	TGTGCCAGTAGGGACAGGACGGAGGGCTACACCTTC	CASRDRTEGYTF
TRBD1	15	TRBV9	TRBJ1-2	TGTGCCAGCAGCACAGAGGGGGCTGCTAACTATGGCTACACCTTC	CASSTEGAANYGYTF